The T cell receptor beta chain described here comes from a study of siplizumab effects on memory and regulatory T cells. Whole-study results and caveats: In unstimulated cells, naive T cells appeared more diverse than memory T cells and seemed major alloresponse contributors.

Trimming took off 0 bases at V and 0 bases at J, with 9 bases between the two ends. The germline V gene encodes CDR1 MNHNY and CDR2 SVGAGI (reference sequence). CDR3 length equals 15 residues. The table came from immunoSEQ multiplex PCR; TCRdb's copy has only in-frame clones and leaves some out. The table has 50,000 to 75,000 clones, about 80% seen once; the top ten hold 0.4% to 0.45%. On this clone itself: Its antigen is not identified.

The chain combines TRBV6-6 with TRBJ2-7; D unresolved. This TCR was sampled from a human donor in good health. Sequencing was done on a sample of memory CD4+ T cells sorted from blood. In DNA form, the CDR3 reads TGTGCCAGCAGTTACTCGCGTCCCAGCTCCTACGAGCAGTACTTC. Its translation: CASSYSRPSSYEQYF.